This is a list of T cell receptor beta chains from one sample in a study of CD8+CD57+ T cells in acquired aplastic anemia. TCRdb re-called the reads with MiXCR, one entry per CDR3 protein. The sample has more than 150,000 distinct CDR3 sequences, less than 50% seen once. The sample was sorted CD4+, CD8+, or CD8+CD57+ T cells (not recorded which) from PBMCs. These receptors all stem from a human donor with aplastic anemia. The conserved cysteine and the conserved F or W are not part of the CDR3 here. For some rows the clone size is stated as once, few or many, or as a class when expanded; others skip it.

TRBV12-3/TRBV12-4,many,ASSSRGGTDTQY
TRBV27,many,ASSPGTAGNSPLH
TRBV29-1,NA,SVRDYEQY
TRBV4-1,NA,ASSQDLGPTYEQY
TRBV6-1,many,ASSETFGFRAF
TRBV12-3/TRBV12-4,many,ASSPGWPGSGELF
TRBV12-3/TRBV12-4,NA,ASSGDRLRSTDTQY
TRBV19,many,ASSVLAESYEQY
TRBV2,NA,ASSVGTANPNYGYT
TRBV7-9,NA,ASSVQGFEQY
TRBV9,NA,ASSVEGGNSPLH
TRBV2,NA,TSSGENTGELF
TRBV25-1,many,ASSPGGQRDNEKLF
TRBV2,many,ASRDRTGEDWAF
TRBV24-1,NA,ATSETRGARGETQY
TRBV2,few,ASSFGVEQF
TRBV9,NA,ASSASSGTSLSIQY
TRBV19,NA,ASRPQDGTYEQY
TRBV6-1,many,ASSDRVDSPLH
TRBV18,few,ASSPDLQFSPSGYT
TRBV10-3,few,AISPLGNSAEQY
TRBV5-6,many,ASSSERTLYNEQF
TRBV5-4,NA,ASRRGTGGNYGYT
TRBV27,few,ASSRQATYSNQPQH
TRBV20-1,NA,SARVTGRGEKLF
TRBV5-1,many,ASSLTVTGVGTGELF
TRBV29-1,NA,SVLLTGESEQY
TRBV29-1,NA,SVEGSGYT
TRBV10-1,NA,ARGSGELF
TRBV7-2,many,ASSRHYGAPETQY
TRBV5-6,NA,ASSLTSGSYYEQY
TRBV19,NA,ATRWDKRNTEAF
TRBV10-3,NA,ASSETRGYGELF
TRBV29-1,NA,SVRKGLAGDTGELF
TRBV20-1,NA,SARYAGREQY
TRBV9,many,ASSVGLRDTEAF
TRBV3-1,NA,ASSQDFTYGYT
TRBV12-5,many,ASGLGVGVGETQY
TRBV5-1,NA,ASSLDQISEQY
TRBV14,NA,ASSPGTRRYGYT
TRBV20-1,many,SARHRRENSYEQY
TRBV5-1,NA,ASSLGAQGNTGELF
TRBV24-1,NA,ATSEAPRRSEQF
TRBV4-1,many,ASSQVRDRNQPQH
TRBV18,many,ASSPGTSGYEQY
TRBV5-4,once,ASSRQDRGRQY
TRBV9,NA,ASSLLYQETQY
TRBV3-1,many,ASSQAPQGHYEQY
TRBV19,few,ASSAARIDEQF
TRBV6-1,NA,ASRITGGFGTPNTEAF
TRBV25-1,few,ASGEKQGWTNEKLF